This TCR beta chain was captured by sequencing in a study of cytomegalovirus exposure and HLA in healthy donors. Amplification used 60 Vbeta primers and 13 Jbeta primers. TCRdb's copy holds only in-frame clones and misses some; the assay was immunoSEQ multiplex PCR. The table shows fewer than 150,000 clones, with approximately 70% occurring only once. V was cut by 6 bases and J by 4 bases, with 9 bases left in between. CDR3 length: 12 residues. Germline V CDR1 and CDR2: MDHEN, SYDVKM. Participants comprised healthy donors of bone marrow. General study results and limits: Relative to the approximately 670-donor mean, N-insertions were reportedly fewer in an Asian-associated ancestry cluster in a later analysis. TCR beta chains numbering under 200 were designated cytomegalovirus-associated. For presence/absence analyses, sequencing depth was assumed to be roughly uniform across donors.

In regard to this clone: Its antigen is still unknown.

This clonotype was sampled from a human donor in good health. The gene calls are TRBV28 and TRBJ1-1, with D possibly matching TRBD1 (5 bases). Sequencing input: PBMCs. CDR3 sequence (DNA): TGTGCCAGCAGCGGGGGGGGCACTGAAGCTTTCTTT. This gives the protein CASSGGGTEAFF.